These T cell receptor beta chains were read from a single sample in a study of CXCR3-negative and CXCR3-positive naive CD8 T cells. From its re-call of the 5' RACE reads, TCRdb lists each CDR3 protein once, without DNA. The sample table sets out under 45,000 distinct CDR3 sequences. Source material: memory CD8+ T cells from blood. The origin of the receptors is a human donor in good health. Some clones in this sample may be carry-over from other donors' samples. The CDR3 runs from the conserved cysteine through the conserved F or W. The order of the fields is clone size, V gene, J gene, CDR3 protein. The size field is filled for only some rows; it gives once, few, many or a size class.

clone_size: -; v_call: TRBV5-1; j_call: TRBJ2-1; cdr3_aa: CASSFRTGEILAGEVANEQFF
clone_size: -; v_call: TRBV2; j_call: TRBJ2-1; cdr3_aa: CASSELTGSDEQFF
clone_size: -; v_call: TRBV2; j_call: TRBJ1-2; cdr3_aa: CASSGQGNYGYTF
clone_size: -; v_call: TRBV12-3/TRBV12-4; j_call: TRBJ2-7; cdr3_aa: CASSFGLATYEQYF
clone_size: -; v_call: TRBV6-4; j_call: TRBJ2-1; cdr3_aa: CASSDKAGGNNEQFF
clone_size: -; v_call: TRBV4-3; j_call: TRBJ2-7; cdr3_aa: CASSPGEGAVYEQYF
clone_size: -; v_call: TRBV15; j_call: TRBJ2-3; cdr3_aa: CATRGNSSDTQYF
clone_size: -; v_call: TRBV28; j_call: TRBJ2-1; cdr3_aa: CASLLLSGNEQFF
clone_size: -; v_call: TRBV12-3/TRBV12-4; j_call: TRBJ1-4; cdr3_aa: CASSLLGEKLFF
clone_size: -; v_call: TRBV3-1; j_call: TRBJ2-7; cdr3_aa: CASSREVGTTYVEQYF
clone_size: -; v_call: TRBV7-8; j_call: TRBJ2-1; cdr3_aa: CASSSGGLPGQGLYEQFF
clone_size: -; v_call: TRBV4-2; j_call: TRBJ2-1; cdr3_aa: CASSQRTFGTDNEQFF
clone_size: -; v_call: TRBV7-2; j_call: TRBJ1-2; cdr3_aa: CASSFPTESYYGYTF
clone_size: -; v_call: TRBV7-9; j_call: TRBJ2-7; cdr3_aa: CASSLDEGLAGDEQYF
clone_size: medium-sized; v_call: TRBV7-9; j_call: TRBJ2-7; cdr3_aa: CASSSPHEQYF
clone_size: -; v_call: TRBV4-3; j_call: TRBJ2-6; cdr3_aa: CASSPLHRSSGANVLTF
clone_size: -; v_call: TRBV6-5; j_call: TRBJ2-1; cdr3_aa: CASSYFRTDNEQFF
clone_size: -; v_call: TRBV28; j_call: TRBJ1-2; cdr3_aa: CASSLAIGDLMAYGYTF
clone_size: -; v_call: TRBV6-5; j_call: TRBJ2-7; cdr3_aa: CASSYSGQGDEQYF
clone_size: -; v_call: TRBV12-3/TRBV12-4; j_call: TRBJ2-4; cdr3_aa: CASSRDKKAKNIQYF
clone_size: -; v_call: TRBV28; j_call: TRBJ2-1; cdr3_aa: CASSPPPLDEQFF
clone_size: -; v_call: TRBV29-1; j_call: TRBJ2-7; cdr3_aa: CSVAPPGQTSYEQYF
clone_size: -; v_call: TRBV5-8; j_call: TRBJ2-1; cdr3_aa: CASTDGSYNEQFF
clone_size: -; v_call: TRBV29-1; j_call: TRBJ2-7; cdr3_aa: CSVVGLAAYEQYF
clone_size: -; v_call: TRBV7-3; j_call: TRBJ2-7; cdr3_aa: CASSFGPLYEQYF
clone_size: -; v_call: TRBV6-2/TRBV6-3; j_call: TRBJ2-7; cdr3_aa: CASSLLDSPPEQYF
clone_size: -; v_call: TRBV29-1; j_call: TRBJ2-1; cdr3_aa: CSVEVASSYNEQFF
clone_size: -; v_call: TRBV7-9; j_call: TRBJ1-2; cdr3_aa: CASSPTPGGTYGYTF
clone_size: -; v_call: TRBV4-1; j_call: TRBJ2-7; cdr3_aa: CASSQVSLAVSSYEQYF
clone_size: -; v_call: TRBV6-6; j_call: TRBJ2-5; cdr3_aa: CASSSKQGWKETQYF
clone_size: -; v_call: TRBV29-1; j_call: TRBJ2-7; cdr3_aa: CSVENRDRATPYEQYF
clone_size: -; v_call: TRBV11-2; j_call: TRBJ2-1; cdr3_aa: CASSPGLVQFF